This T cell receptor beta chain originates from a study of human T cells and chemical hapten exposure (dated by TCRdb to the early 2020s). About the full investigation: For sensitization, 2% DPC in acetone was applied to a roughly 2 cm by roughly 2 cm area of upper inner arm skin. Alopecia areata with under or over 50% scalp involvement, alopecia totalis and alopecia universalis were represented in the patient cohort, which was mostly female. Throughout the study period of roughly five months, patients also received therapeutic DPC doses to the scalp every week. The study tracked peripheral blood TCR repertoire changes in vivo during primary and secondary sensitization to the hapten diphenylcyclopropenone (DPC) in alopecia patients. Under 30 alopecia patients gave blood for TCR sequencing at one to four time points (pre-sensitization, 2, 6 and 24 weeks). Patch tests used Finn chambers with 0.01% DPC on the upper back, scored after 6 days by International Contact Dermatitis Research Group standards. Patient blood was sampled pre-sensitization (week 0) and at 2, 6 and about 24 weeks after DPC sensitization. The libraries were sequenced as a pool, and the TCR yield per sample differed mostly because of small variations in library volumes within the pool.

The method was RACE. The sequencing machine was a NextSeq 500. Library preparation attached unique molecular identifiers to individual cDNA molecules for quantitative, reproducible TCR counting. Both TCR alpha and TCR beta chains were sequenced from each blood RNA sample. In the paper's pipeline: Samples had a median of roughly 91,000 TCRs, with a range from roughly 20,000 to 700,000. V, J and CDR3 annotation of the TCR reads was carried out using the Decombinator software suite. To make PS versus PT1 abundance plots, every sample was subsampled to the same number of TCRs (28,000). Expanded TCRs were defined as absent before sensitization and observed at least eight times at the 2-week time point. In-frame beta chains were kept once TCRdb had trimmed the public reads at Q25 with fastp and called clones with MiXCR. Each entry merges the rows of one CDR3 protein and shows their most common DNA and genes. The V and J calls were not made by the authors but by TCRdb's processing. In this sample the table shows roughly 90,000 distinct CDR3 sequences, 8% to 10% of which occur a single time. The top ten constitute more than 3% of the sample.

This clonotype has a count of ten or more. What antigen it recognizes has not been identified. Base qualities were left out, and no much larger clone turns up one base away. The time point label for this specimen denotes: pre-sensitization, week 0. Read against the paper, the sample's treatment or condition label means: therapeutic diphenylcyclopropenone sensitization with weekly scalp DPC. At each patch-test visit, blood was drawn before the patch test was applied. Patients were considered eligible if aged 18 to 70, diagnosed with alopecia and deemed suitable for DPC therapy, and patients were excluded if pregnant. Total RNA was extracted from unfractionated whole blood collected in Tempus Blood RNA tubes. The germline V gene sets CDR1 to MDHEN and CDR2 to SYDVKM. The junction carries 14 bases between V and J, which are trimmed by 6 bases and 5 bases respectively. The CDR3 has 14 amino acids, counting the end cysteine and phenylalanine. Only the CDR3 DNA stays, 42 bases, in frame from base 1.

The full study reports these points: A positive correlation was found between the number of PT1 expanded TCRs and patch test score, with significance reached at thresholds 8, 16 and 32 but not 4. DPC sensitization did not change how many TCRs were above 1 in 1000 frequency, and no evidence was found of alterations in global repertoire structure. All patients had alopecia, a presumed autoimmune disease, so their immune response might differ from that of healthy individuals. Compared with pre-sensitization or healthy control sets, expanded TCRs formed significantly more large CDR3 similarity clusters, which is consistent with antigen-driven responses. After repeated subsampling, changes were observed in the strength of the expansion versus patch-test correlation and in the threshold at which the correlation became significant.

In this chain, TRBV28 is recombined with TRBJ2-1, with TRBD2 tentatively as D gene (6 bases match). The sample here was whole blood, taken in connection with sensitization to the hapten diphenylcyclopropenone (DPC). This sequence was found in a woman in her forties with alopecia areata. Some clones in this sample may be carry-over from other donors' samples. The CDR3 region has the sequence CASSGDSNNNEQFF. The nucleotide sequence reads as follows: TGTGCCAGCAGCGGGGACTCCAACAACAATGAGCAGTTCTTC.